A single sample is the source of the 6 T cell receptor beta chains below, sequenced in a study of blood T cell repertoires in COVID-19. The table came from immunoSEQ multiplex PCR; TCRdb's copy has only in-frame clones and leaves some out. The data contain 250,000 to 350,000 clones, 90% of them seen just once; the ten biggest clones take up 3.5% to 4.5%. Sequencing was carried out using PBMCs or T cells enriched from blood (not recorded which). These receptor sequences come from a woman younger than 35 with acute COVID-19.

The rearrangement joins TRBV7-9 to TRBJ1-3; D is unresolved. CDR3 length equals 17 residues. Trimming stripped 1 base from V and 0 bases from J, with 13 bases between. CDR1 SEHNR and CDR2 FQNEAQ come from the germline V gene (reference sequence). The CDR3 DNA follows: TGTGCCAGCAGCTTAGTGGCAAAGTATTACTCTGGAAACACCATATATTTT. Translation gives CASSLVAKYYSGNTIYF.

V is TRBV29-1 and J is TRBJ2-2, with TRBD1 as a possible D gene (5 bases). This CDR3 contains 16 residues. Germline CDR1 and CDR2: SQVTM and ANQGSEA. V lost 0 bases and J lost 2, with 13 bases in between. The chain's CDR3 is CSVEESREKNTGELFF. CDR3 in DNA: TGCAGCGTTGAAGAAAGCAGGGAAAAAAACACCGGGGAGCTGTTTTTT.

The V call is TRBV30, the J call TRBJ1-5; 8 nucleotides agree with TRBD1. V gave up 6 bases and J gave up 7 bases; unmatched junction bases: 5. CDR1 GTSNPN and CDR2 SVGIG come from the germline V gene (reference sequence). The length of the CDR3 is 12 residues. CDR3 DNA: TGTGCCTGTCAGGGGGCAGGGCAGCCCCAGCATTTT. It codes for CACQGAGQPQHF.

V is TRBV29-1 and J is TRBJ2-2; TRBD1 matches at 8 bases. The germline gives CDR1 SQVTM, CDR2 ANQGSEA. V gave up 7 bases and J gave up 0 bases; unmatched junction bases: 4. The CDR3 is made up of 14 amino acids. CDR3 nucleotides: TGCAGCGCCATGACAGGGGCGAACACCGGGGAGCTGTTTTTT. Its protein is CSAMTGANTGELFF.

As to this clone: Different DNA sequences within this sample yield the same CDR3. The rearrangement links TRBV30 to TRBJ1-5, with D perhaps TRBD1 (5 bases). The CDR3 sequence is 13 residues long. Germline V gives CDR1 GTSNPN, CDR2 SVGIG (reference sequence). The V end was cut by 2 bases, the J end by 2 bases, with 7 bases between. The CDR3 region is CAWSQGRNQPQHF. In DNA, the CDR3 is TGTGCCTGGAGTCAGGGTCGCAATCAGCCCCAGCATTTT.

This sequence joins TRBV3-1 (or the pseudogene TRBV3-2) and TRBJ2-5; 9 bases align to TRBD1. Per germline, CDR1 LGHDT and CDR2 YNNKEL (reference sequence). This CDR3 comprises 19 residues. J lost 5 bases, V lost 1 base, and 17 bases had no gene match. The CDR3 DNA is TGTGCCAGCAGCCAAGGGGGTGGACAGGGGACCACTCGTCGGGAGACCCAGTACTTC. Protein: CASSQGGGQGTTRRETQYF.